Listed below are T cell receptor beta chains from one sample, sequenced in a study of blood T cell repertoires in COVID-19. Sequencing used immunoSEQ multiplex PCR; TCRdb keeps in-frame clones, though not all of them. Of around 170,000 clones listed, 75% to 85% were seen once; the top ten hold 1.5% to 1.9%. Sequencing input: peripheral blood. The receptors were sampled from a human donor in a cohort sampled during active COVID-19. Both conserved end residues are part of each CDR3. The D gene is left open where the match is weak. Clone size is given for some rows only: seen once, a few or many times, or a class if the clone is expanded.

D gene	clone size	V gene	J gene	CDR3 protein	CDR3 DNA
TRBD2	NA	TRBV19	TRBJ2-1	CASSTGTTHSEQFF	TGTGCCAGTAGTACCGGGACTACCCACAGTGAGCAGTTCTTC
TRBD1	NA	TRBV5-4	TRBJ2-7	CASSLGRGQYEQYF	TGTGCCAGCAGCTTGGGTAGGGGGCAGTACGAGCAGTACTTC
NA	NA	TRBV5-1	TRBJ1-2	CASSLGPRQKNYGYTF	TGCGCCAGCAGCTTGGGACCCCGACAGAAAAACTATGGCTACACCTTC
NA	NA	TRBV18	TRBJ1-4	CASSTGPGEKLFF	TGTGCCAGCTCAACAGGCCCCGGGGAAAAACTGTTTTTT
TRBD2	NA	TRBV6-4	TRBJ2-1	CASSGTSGSRNEQFF	TGTGCCAGCAGTGGGACTAGCGGTTCAAGGAATGAGCAGTTCTTC
NA	NA	TRBV11-2	TRBJ1-2	CASSSGGEGRYTF	TGTGCCAGCAGCTCCGGGGGGGAGGGCCGCTACACCTTC
TRBD1	once	TRBV27	TRBJ1-1	CASSSGQGGSAFF	TGTGCCAGCAGCTCCGGACAGGGGGGCTCAGCTTTCTTT
NA	NA	TRBV11-2	TRBJ2-7	CASSLSTYEQYF	TGTGCCAGCAGCTTATCCACCTACGAGCAGTACTTC
NA	NA	TRBV5-8	TRBJ2-6	CASSLPKISGANVLTF	TGTGCCAGCAGCTTACCTAAGATTTCTGGGGCCAACGTCCTGACTTTC
NA	NA	TRBV6-2/TRBV6-3	TRBJ1-1	CASSFRDTSELNTEAFF	TGTGCCAGCAGTTTCCGGGACACAAGCGAGTTGAACACTGAAGCTTTCTTT
TRBD2	NA	TRBV7-2	TRBJ2-7	CASSLGGGPYEQYF	TGTGCCAGCAGCTTAGGGGGGGGACCCTACGAGCAGTACTTC
NA	NA	TRBV12-3/TRBV12-4	TRBJ2-7	CASSLAGEYEQYF	TGTGCCAGCAGTTTGGCAGGGGAGTACGAGCAGTACTTC
TRBD2	NA	TRBV20-1	TRBJ2-7	CSASRVDGNPELAGRTYEQYF	TGCAGTGCTAGTAGGGTTGACGGTAATCCGGAGCTAGCGGGAAGGACCTACGAGCAGTACTTC
TRBD1	NA	TRBV7-9	TRBJ2-7	CASSARDRDYEQYF	TGTGCCAGCAGCGCCCGGGACAGGGACTACGAGCAGTACTTC
NA	NA	TRBV4-3	TRBJ1-4	CASSQDKWSGEKLFF	TGCGCCAGCAGCCAAGATAAGTGGTCAGGCGAAAAACTGTTTTTT
NA	few	TRBV3-1/TRBV3-2	TRBJ1-5	CASSQDMGYQPQHF	TGTGCCAGCAGCCAAGATATGGGCTATCAGCCCCAGCATTTT
NA	NA	TRBV10-3	TRBJ1-5	CAISESRASQPQHF	TGTGCCATCAGTGAGTCCAGGGCTAGTCAGCCCCAGCATTTT
TRBD1	few	TRBV3-1/TRBV3-2	TRBJ1-1	CASSPRDRMNTEAFF	TGTGCCAGCAGCCCCCGGGACAGAATGAACACTGAAGCTTTCTTT
NA	NA	TRBV19	TRBJ1-1	CASQRQINTEAFF	TGTGCCAGTCAAAGACAGATAAACACTGAAGCTTTCTTT
NA	NA	TRBV5-5	TRBJ2-5	CASSFGGRETQYF	TGTGCCAGCAGCTTCGGGGGGCGCGAGACCCAGTACTTC
NA	NA	TRBV4-2	TRBJ2-4	CASSQDWLQPRDIQYF	TGTGCCAGCAGCCAAGATTGGCTTCAACCCCGGGACATTCAGTACTTC
NA	NA	TRBV19	TRBJ1-1	CASERPRGSTEAFF	TGTGCCAGTGAGAGACCGAGAGGGAGCACTGAAGCTTTCTTT
TRBD2	NA	TRBV7-2	TRBJ2-7	CASSADSGSGIYEQYF	TGTGCCAGCAGCGCCGATAGCGGGAGCGGTATATACGAGCAGTACTTC
TRBD2	few	TRBV5-4	TRBJ2-7	CASSPGGLSSYEQYF	TGTGCCAGCAGCCCGGGGGGGCTAAGCTCCTACGAGCAGTACTTC
TRBD1	NA	TRBV9	TRBJ1-6	CASSPRQGLNSPLHF	TGTGCCAGCAGCCCGAGACAGGGGCTCAATTCACCCCTCCACTTT
NA	NA	TRBV11-2	TRBJ2-7	CASSRGGSTYEQYF	TGTGCCAGCAGCCGAGGGGGTAGCACCTACGAGCAGTACTTC
NA	NA	TRBV28	TRBJ2-3	CASIISGRAGADTQYF	TGTGCCAGCATTATTAGCGGAAGGGCCGGGGCAGATACGCAGTATTTT
TRBD1	NA	TRBV11-2	TRBJ1-2	CASSLDRTGAYGYTF	TGTGCCAGCAGCTTAGACAGGACAGGGGCCTATGGCTACACCTTC
TRBD1	NA	TRBV3-1/TRBV3-2	TRBJ2-5	CASSQLQGAGETQYF	TGTGCCAGCAGCCAACTCCAGGGGGCGGGCGAGACCCAGTACTTC
TRBD1	NA	TRBV9	TRBJ2-7	CASSVVGQGSEQYF	TGTGCCAGCAGCGTAGTGGGACAGGGCAGCGAGCAGTACTTC
TRBD1	NA	TRBV5-1	TRBJ2-7	CASSPDRAREQYF	TGCGCCAGCAGTCCCGACAGGGCTCGGGAGCAGTACTTC
TRBD1	few	TRBV10-2	TRBJ2-7	CATTGTGGYEQYF	TGCGCCACAACCGGGACAGGAGGCTACGAGCAGTACTTC
NA	NA	TRBV28	TRBJ2-2	CASRPRTVGNTGELFF	TGTGCCAGCAGACCCAGGACAGTTGGGAACACCGGGGAGCTGTTTTTT
TRBD1	NA	TRBV7-9	TRBJ1-5	CASSWGQGSNQPQHF	TGTGCCAGCAGCTGGGGACAGGGTAGCAATCAGCCCCAGCATTTT
TRBD2	NA	TRBV25-1	TRBJ2-7	CASSVLAGAYEQYF	TGTGCCAGCAGCGTTCTAGCGGGAGCTTACGAGCAGTACTTC
NA	NA	TRBV19	TRBJ2-7	CASSIVGYEQYF	TGTGCCAGTAGTATAGTCGGCTACGAGCAGTACTTC
NA	NA	TRBV27	TRBJ2-7	CASSSQSYEQYF	TGTGCCAGCAGTTCCCAGTCCTACGAGCAGTACTTC
NA	once	TRBV24-1	TRBJ2-1	CATSDTDQGYNEQFF	TGTGCCACCAGTGACACGGACCAGGGCTACAATGAGCAGTTCTTC
TRBD2	NA	TRBV6-5	TRBJ2-7	CASSYGTSGSYEQYF	TGTGCCAGCAGTTATGGGACTAGCGGCTCCTACGAGCAGTACTTC
NA	NA	TRBV27	TRBJ2-7	CASSPPPKGGAPYEQYF	TGTGCCAGCAGCCCGCCTCCTAAGGGCGGGGCTCCCTACGAGCAGTACTTC
NA	NA	TRBV4-2	TRBJ2-1	CASSQDRQAYNEQFF	TGTGCCAGCAGCCAAGATCGACAGGCCTACAATGAGCAGTTCTTC
NA	once	TRBV10-3	TRBJ2-7	CAIRDRSSYEQYF	TGTGCCATCAGAGACAGGTCGTCCTACGAGCAGTACTTC
NA	NA	TRBV28	TRBJ2-7	CASLTWTAGGYEQYF	TGTGCCAGCCTAACCTGGACAGCCGGCGGCTACGAGCAGTACTTC
NA	NA	TRBV7-9	TRBJ1-1	CASSLAWNTEAFF	TGTGCCAGCAGCTTAGCCTGGAACACTGAAGCTTTCTTT
TRBD1	NA	TRBV5-7	TRBJ1-4	CASSFTLGTGVKKLFF	TGTGCCAGCAGCTTTACCCTCGGGACAGGTGTTAAAAAACTGTTTTTT
TRBD1	NA	TRBV2	TRBJ2-7	CAGLSGTGVYEQYF	TGTGCCGGTTTGTCCGGGACAGGGGTCTACGAGCAGTACTTC
NA	NA	TRBV21-1	TRBJ2-1	CASGGLVHEQFF	TGTGCCAGCGGCGGACTAGTTCATGAGCAGTTCTTC
NA	NA	TRBV7-2	TRBJ2-7	CASSSPQQGEQYF	TGTGCCAGCAGCTCGCCTCAACAGGGCGAGCAGTACTTC
TRBD1	NA	TRBV28	TRBJ1-5	CASRDRRGRNQPQHF	TGTGCCAGCAGGGACCGCAGGGGGCGAAATCAGCCCCAGCATTTT
NA	NA	TRBV12-3/TRBV12-4	TRBJ2-7	CASAYRDSYEQYF	TGTGCCAGCGCCTACCGGGACTCCTACGAGCAGTACTTC
NA	NA	TRBV18	TRBJ2-7	CASSPEDSLSYEQYF	TGTGCCAGCTCACCTGAGGACAGTCTCTCCTACGAGCAGTACTTC
TRBD1	NA	TRBV5-5	TRBJ2-7	CASSTDRVGDEQYF	TGTGCCAGCAGCACGGACAGGGTAGGGGACGAGCAGTACTTC
TRBD1	NA	TRBV5-4	TRBJ2-7	CASSLDGQGLNEQYF	TGTGCCAGCAGCTTGGACGGACAGGGTCTAAACGAGCAGTACTTC
TRBD1	NA	TRBV3-1/TRBV3-2	TRBJ1-3	CASGGKGGVGNTIYF	TGTGCCAGCGGAGGGAAAGGGGGCGTCGGAAACACCATATATTTT